This TCR beta chain was identified during a study of T cells in Graves' hyperthyroidism and ophthalmopathy (dated by TCRdb to between 2018 and 2020). Background on the whole study: Peripheral blood samples were taken at initial diagnosis, before any treatment was given. TCR V-J signatures able to tell the groups apart were searched for in a discovery cohort of around 95 patients, of whom over 40 had Graves' ophthalmopathy and 55 to 65 had stable Graves' hyperthyroidism. Once sampling was done, hyperthyroidism patients were given methimazole at a starting dose of 30 mg daily, whereas ophthalmopathy patients were given high-dose intravenous methylprednisolone. According to the paper, TCR Vbeta CDR3 sequencing was carried out on some 130 peripheral blood samples, which came from 40 to 45 ophthalmopathy, around 75 hyperthyroidism and roughly 17 progressor patients. Prospective prediction of ophthalmopathy was tested in an independent validation cohort consisting of roughly 20 hyperthyroidism patients and approximately 16 patients who later progressed to ophthalmopathy. In about 6 Graves' hyperthyroidism patients, the study also compared T-cell repertoires from thyroid tissue with T-cell repertoires from blood. For training and testing, the 100 or so patients in the discovery cohort were randomly divided in a 7:3 ratio.

In the ophthalmopathy patients, disease was moderately to severely active, with a Clinical Activity Score of 3 or more, a NOSPECS grade of 4 or more, and a duration of less than 3 months. The study excluded patients with uncontrolled infections, other autoimmune diseases, pregnancy or lactation. Diagnoses relied on clinical symptoms, serum thyroxine and TRAb, thyroid ultrasound and orbital computed tomography. PBMCs were isolated from about 10 ml of fresh peripheral blood by Ficoll-Paque density gradient centrifugation. Total RNA was extracted using Trizol reagent, and RNA quality was assessed on an Agilent 2100 Bioanalyzer. Summary of the overall study and its limitations: In validation, the model predicted progression to ophthalmopathy a median of roughly 6.1 months before onset, with roughly 71% sensitivity and just under 75% specificity. A 13 V-J signature model separated ophthalmopathy from stable hyperthyroidism, with about 88% sensitivity and around 84% specificity in cross-validation and 80%/75% in testing. Most expanded thyroid clonotypes (frequency above 0.001) were also detected in blood, a finding suggesting that blood repertoires may reflect thyroid immune responses. Sample size was not statistically predetermined, and blinding of investigators to group allocation was not performed.

This clonotype has a single count. Its antigen is still unknown. No base quality values were provided; no much bigger clone lies one nucleotide off. Resting on one read, the evidence is weak. CDR1 and CDR2, per the germline V gene (reference sequence), are LGHDT and YNNKEL. The CDR3 holds 15 amino acids from the cysteine to the phenylalanine. Only the CDR3 region is kept as DNA, spanning 45 bases read in frame from base 1. For this chain, trimming is 2 bases at the V end and 6 bases at the J end, and the number of junction bases without a gene match is 4. The TCR beta CDR3 regions were amplified from the RNA transcripts. A first-round RT-PCR of the TCR CDR3 used the HTBI primer set with the Qiagen OneStep RT-PCR kit. Libraries were constructed in a second round of multiplex PCR, after which size selection and purification were carried out. Libraries were sequenced paired-end with 100 bp reads on an Illumina HiSeq2000. The authors' pipeline ran thus. SOAPnuke was used to process the raw data, removing reads that contained adapters or uncalled bases, had a mean Phred below 15, or lacked an exact match to the constant primer or identifier. High-quality paired reads were merged with COPE v1.2.5, and unique nucleotide sequences were defined as clonotypes. MiTCR v1.1 was used to align the clonotypes against IMGT TRBV, TRBD and TRBJ reference segments. Only V-J combinations with frequency above 0.0001, covering 99% to 99.2% of repertoires, were analysed. The TCS score was defined as the ratio of F50 (clonal expansion) to E x V (chaos), calculated using BLOSUM62-based TCRdist between CDR3 peptides within each V-J. Welch's t-statistics and random forest reduced roughly 530 V-J features to 10 to 15, which were used in a naive Bayes classifier (R e1071). TCRdb passed the public sequencing reads through fastp at Q25 and MiXCR, retaining productive beta sequences. CDR3 protein sequences are deduplicated, and each keeps its most common genes and DNA. The V and J calls and clone size are TCRdb's, not the authors'. The sample table holds fewer than 650,000 distinct CDR3 sequences, of which around 14% were seen once. Roughly 7% of the sample lies in the top ten.

This sequence uses TRBV3-1 and TRBJ2-1; 10 bases in the middle match TRBD2. This clonotype originated in a young woman with Graves' ophthalmopathy. Sequenced sample: blood. DNA sequence: TGTGCCAGCAGCCAAACAGCGGGAGGGCCCAATGAGCAGTTCTTC. Its protein reads: CASSQTAGGPNEQFF.